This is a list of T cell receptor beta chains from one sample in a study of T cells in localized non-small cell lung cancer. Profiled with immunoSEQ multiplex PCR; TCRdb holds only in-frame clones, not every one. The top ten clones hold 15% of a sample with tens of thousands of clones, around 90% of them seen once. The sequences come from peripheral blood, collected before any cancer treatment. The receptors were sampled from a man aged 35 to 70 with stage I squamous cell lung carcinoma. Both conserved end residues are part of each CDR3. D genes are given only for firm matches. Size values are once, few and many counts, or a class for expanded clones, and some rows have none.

CDR3aa: CASSYSWTGGEQYF
CDR3nt: TGTGCCAGCAGTTACTCCTGGACAGGGGGCGAGCAGTACTTC
abundance: few
v_gene: TRBV6-6
j_gene: TRBJ2-7
d_gene: TRBD1

CDR3aa: CASSREAYGYTF
CDR3nt: TGTGCCAGCAGTCGGGAGGCCTATGGCTACACCTTC
abundance: NA
v_gene: TRBV6-1
j_gene: TRBJ1-2
d_gene: NA

CDR3aa: CASRDSGPGSPLHF
CDR3nt: TGTGCCAGCAGGGATAGCGGCCCAGGTTCACCCCTCCACTTT
abundance: NA
v_gene: TRBV6-6
j_gene: TRBJ1-6
d_gene: NA

CDR3aa: CATSRDMWGNTHNEQFF
CDR3nt: TGTGCCACCAGCAGAGATATGTGGGGAAACACCCACAATGAGCAGTTCTTC
abundance: NA
v_gene: TRBV15
j_gene: TRBJ2-1
d_gene: NA

CDR3aa: CASSSTTGTGDTGELFF
CDR3nt: TGTGCCAGCAGCAGCACCACCGGGACAGGAGACACCGGGGAGCTGTTTTTT
abundance: NA
v_gene: TRBV7-9
j_gene: TRBJ2-2
d_gene: TRBD1

CDR3aa: CASSLAGTGVQDTGELFF
CDR3nt: TGCGCCAGCAGCTTGGCAGGGACAGGGGTTCAAGACACCGGGGAGCTGTTTTTT
abundance: NA
v_gene: TRBV5-1
j_gene: TRBJ2-2
d_gene: TRBD1

CDR3aa: CASSSSGGGNTEAFF
CDR3nt: TGTGCCAGCAGCTCCAGTGGGGGAGGGAACACTGAAGCTTTCTTT
abundance: NA
v_gene: TRBV7-3
j_gene: TRBJ1-1
d_gene: NA

CDR3aa: CATSWTDTEAFF
CDR3nt: TGTGCCACCTCCTGGACGGACACTGAAGCTTTCTTT
abundance: NA
v_gene: TRBV18
j_gene: TRBJ1-1
d_gene: NA

CDR3aa: CASSLDRASSGNTIYF
CDR3nt: TGTGCCAGTAGCCTCGACAGGGCTAGCTCTGGAAACACCATATATTTT
abundance: NA
v_gene: TRBV19
j_gene: TRBJ1-3
d_gene: TRBD1

CDR3aa: CASSTEQGIGYTF
CDR3nt: TGTGCCAGCAGCACTGAACAGGGGATAGGCTACACCTTC
abundance: NA
v_gene: TRBV2
j_gene: TRBJ1-2
d_gene: TRBD1

CDR3aa: CSVSPYLTRREVKVKNCFF
CDR3nt: NA
abundance: NA
v_gene: TRBV29-1
j_gene: TRBJ1-4
d_gene: NA